The following is a TCR beta chain sequence with its context. What it recognizes is unknown. The PCR employed 60 Vbeta primers together with 13 Jbeta primers. Profiling relied on immunoSEQ multiplex PCR, and the TCRdb table lists in-frame clones only, not all of them. The table has about 140,000 clones, 75% to 85% seen once. The CDR3 contains 14 residues. Germline values: CDR1 MNHEY, CDR2 SMNVEV (reference sequence). V gave up 7 bases and J gave up 4 bases; unmatched junction bases: 6. The sample comes from a study of cytomegalovirus exposure and HLA in healthy donors. Study conclusions and caveats: The Asian-associated ancestry cluster reportedly had fewer N-insertions than the approximately 670-donor mean in a later analysis.

The sample taken for sequencing was PBMCs. The receptor was derived from a man aged 50 to 60 in good health and CMV-seronegative. The J gene is TRBJ2-2, the V gene TRBV27; 7 bases map to TRBD1. The chain's CDR3 is CASKLTGPTGELFF. CDR3 DNA sequence: TGTGCCAGCAAGCTGACAGGGCCCACCGGGGAGCTGTTTTTT.